The clone carrying this TCR beta chain was counted only a few times. Its antigen is unknown. The data belong to a study of cytomegalovirus exposure and HLA in healthy donors. V was clipped by 8 bases and J by 4 bases, with 16 bases between them. The CDR3 is made up of 14 amino acids. Germline lookup yields CDR1 MDHEN and CDR2 SYDVKM. Overall study findings and caveats: As was reported, the HLA-A and HLA-B alleles of most subjects were accurately predicted from TCR beta sequences.

PCR was performed using 60 Vbeta and 13 Jbeta primers. TCRdb's table, derived via immunoSEQ multiplex PCR, lists solely in-frame clones and lacks some. This sample has tens of thousands of clones, with over 70% found just once. The TCR sequence derives from a girl aged 2 to 9 in good health and CMV-seropositive. Sequenced material: PBMCs. This chain links TRBV28 with TRBJ2-3, with a possible D match to TRBD2 (6 bases). The CDR3 region has the DNA TGTGCCAGCGGGGTATGGGGGGACTCAGATACGCAGTATTTT. It specifies CASGVWGDSDTQYF.